This T cell receptor beta chain was found in a study of regulatory T cells in long-lasting Graves disease. In the study overall: Graves' patients, diagnosed recently, had received antithyroid drugs under 3 months.

Relying on iRepertoire HTBI primers and Arm-PCR of CDR3 regions, the team built TCR beta libraries. TCRdb reprocessed the multiplex PCR reads with MiXCR, giving one entry per CDR3 protein. Of hundreds of thousands of distinct CDR3 sequences listed, around 17% are singletons. At least ten counts were recorded for this clonotype. The CDR3 spans 13 residues. The germline CDR1 and CDR2 sequences are LNHDA and SQIVND (reference sequence). Trimming took off 11 bases at V and 5 bases at J, with 18 bases between the two ends. Time point given: newly diagnosed GD, antithyroid drugs for less than 3 months. PBMC RNA was the source of the TCR library. In this cohort, patients came from an endocrinology department located in Xi'an, China. The collection involved drawing nine milliliters of peripheral blood into EDTA tubes. The sample was also linked to a second study, of T cells in Graves' hyperthyroidism and ophthalmopathy. That investigation notes: Stable hyperthyroidism and ophthalmopathy were separated using 13 V-J signatures.

The sequencing used peripheral blood mononuclear cells (PBMCs), collected at new diagnosis, from a patient treated with antithyroid drugs. The TCR comes from a young woman with Graves disease. The gene calls are TRBV19 and TRBJ1-1, with a weak D call TRBD1 (5 bases). CDR3 coding DNA: TGTGCCGCTCGGGACTCAACTGGGACTGAAGCTTTCTTT. Amino acids: CAARDSTGTEAFF.